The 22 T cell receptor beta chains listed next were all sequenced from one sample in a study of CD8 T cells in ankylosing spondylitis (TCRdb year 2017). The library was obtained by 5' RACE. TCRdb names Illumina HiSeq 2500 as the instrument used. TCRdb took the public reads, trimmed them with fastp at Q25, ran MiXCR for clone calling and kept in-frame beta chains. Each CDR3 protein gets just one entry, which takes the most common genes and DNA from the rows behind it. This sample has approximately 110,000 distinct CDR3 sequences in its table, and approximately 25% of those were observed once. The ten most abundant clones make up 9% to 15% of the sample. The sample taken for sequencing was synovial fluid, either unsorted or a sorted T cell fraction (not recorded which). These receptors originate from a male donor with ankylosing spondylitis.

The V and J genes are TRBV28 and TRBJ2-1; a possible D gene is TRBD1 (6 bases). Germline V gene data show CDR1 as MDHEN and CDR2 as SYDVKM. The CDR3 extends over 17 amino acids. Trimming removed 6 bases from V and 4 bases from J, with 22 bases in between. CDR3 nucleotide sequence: TGTGCCAGCAGCCAACCCCGAGGACAGCTGGCGTACAATGAGCAGTTCTTC. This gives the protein CASSQPRGQLAYNEQFF.

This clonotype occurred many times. CDR3 in amino acids: CASSADGSSYEQYF. The CDR3 nucleotides are TGTGCCAGCAGCGCCGACGGTAGCTCCTACGAGCAGTACTTC. The rearrangement joins TRBV12-3 or TRBV12-4 to TRBJ2-7; D remains unclear. The CDR3 extends over 14 amino acids. Trimming took off 6 bases at V and 0 bases at J, with 12 bases between the two ends.

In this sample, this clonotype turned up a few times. CDR3 nucleotides: TGTGCCTGGAGTGTACCCGGGAGGGCCTACAATGAGCAGTTCTTC. It translates to CAWSVPGRAYNEQFF. The J gene is TRBJ2-1, the V gene TRBV30; 8 bases fit TRBD2. The CDR3 loop spans 15 amino acids. Germline V gene sequence: CDR1 GTSNPN, CDR2 SVGIG (reference sequence). V was clipped by 0 bases and J by 2 bases; unmatched bases: 3.

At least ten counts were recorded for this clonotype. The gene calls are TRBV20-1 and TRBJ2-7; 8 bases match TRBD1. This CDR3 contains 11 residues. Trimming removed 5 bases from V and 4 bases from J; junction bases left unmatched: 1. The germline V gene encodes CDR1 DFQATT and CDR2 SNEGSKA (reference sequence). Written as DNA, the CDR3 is TGCAGTGCTCAGGGGGCTTACGAGCAGTACGTC. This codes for CSAQGAYEQYV.

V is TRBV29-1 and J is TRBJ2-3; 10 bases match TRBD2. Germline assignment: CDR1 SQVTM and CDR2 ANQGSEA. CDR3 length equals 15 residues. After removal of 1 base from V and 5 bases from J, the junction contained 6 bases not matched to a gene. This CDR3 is CSVEGLAGEGDTQYF. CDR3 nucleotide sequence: TGCAGCGTTGAAGGGCTAGCGGGAGAAGGAGATACGCAGTATTTT.

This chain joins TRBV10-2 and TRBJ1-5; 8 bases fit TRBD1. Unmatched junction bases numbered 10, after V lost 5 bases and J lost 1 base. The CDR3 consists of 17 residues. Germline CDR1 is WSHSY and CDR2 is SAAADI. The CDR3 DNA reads TGCGCCAGCAGTCTAGCAGGGGGCATAAGCAGCAATCAGCCCCAGCATTTT. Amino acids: CASSLAGGISSNQPQHF.

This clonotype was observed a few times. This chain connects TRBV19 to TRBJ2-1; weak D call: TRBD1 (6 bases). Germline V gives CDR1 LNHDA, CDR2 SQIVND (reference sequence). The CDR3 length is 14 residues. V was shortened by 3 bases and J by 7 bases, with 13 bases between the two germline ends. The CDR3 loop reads CASSITGGWNEQFF. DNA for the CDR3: TGTGCCAGTAGTATTACTGGGGGCTGGAATGAGCAGTTCTTC.

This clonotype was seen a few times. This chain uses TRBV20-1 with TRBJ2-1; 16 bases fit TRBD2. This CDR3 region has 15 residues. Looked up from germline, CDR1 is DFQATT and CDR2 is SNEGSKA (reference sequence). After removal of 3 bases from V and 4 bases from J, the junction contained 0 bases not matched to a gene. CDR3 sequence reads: CSARGLAGGYNEQFF. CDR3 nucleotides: TGCAGTGCTAGGGGACTAGCGGGAGGGTACAATGAGCAGTTCTTC.

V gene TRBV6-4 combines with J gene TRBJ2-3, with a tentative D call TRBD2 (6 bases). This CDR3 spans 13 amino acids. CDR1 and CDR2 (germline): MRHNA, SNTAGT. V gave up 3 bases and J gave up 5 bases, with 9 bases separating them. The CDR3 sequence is CASSEGGGDTQYF. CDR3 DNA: TGTGCCAGCAGTGAGGGGGGAGGAGATACGCAGTATTTT.

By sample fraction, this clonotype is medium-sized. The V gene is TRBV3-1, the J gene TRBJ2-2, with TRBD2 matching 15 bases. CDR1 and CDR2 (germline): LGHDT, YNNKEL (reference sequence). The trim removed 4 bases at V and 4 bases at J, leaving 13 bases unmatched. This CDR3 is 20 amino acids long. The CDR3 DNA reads TGTGCCAGCAGCCGAGCCGGTACGGGACTAGCGGGAGGCATCACCGGGGAGCTGTTTTTT. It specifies CASSRAGTGLAGGITGELFF.

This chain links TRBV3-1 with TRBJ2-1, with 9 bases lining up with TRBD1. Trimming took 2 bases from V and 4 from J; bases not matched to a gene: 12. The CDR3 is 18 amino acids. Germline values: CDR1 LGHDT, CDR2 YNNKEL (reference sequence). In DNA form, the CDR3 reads TGTGCCAGCAGCCAAACACCTTTCGGGACAGGGCCATACAATGAGCAGTTCTTC. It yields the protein CASSQTPFGTGPYNEQFF.

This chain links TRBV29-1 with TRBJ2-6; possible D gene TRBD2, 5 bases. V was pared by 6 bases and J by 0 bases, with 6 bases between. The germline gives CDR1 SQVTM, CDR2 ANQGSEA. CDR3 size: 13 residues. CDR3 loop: CSVRDSGANVLTF. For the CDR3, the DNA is TGCAGCGTCCGGGACTCTGGGGCCAACGTCCTGACTTTC.

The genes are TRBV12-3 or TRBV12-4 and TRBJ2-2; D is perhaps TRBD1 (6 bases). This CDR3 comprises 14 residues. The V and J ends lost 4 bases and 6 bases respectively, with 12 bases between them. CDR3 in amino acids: CASSWDPGAGELFF. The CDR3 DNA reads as TGTGCCAGCAGTTGGGACCCAGGGGCCGGGGAGCTGTTTTTT.

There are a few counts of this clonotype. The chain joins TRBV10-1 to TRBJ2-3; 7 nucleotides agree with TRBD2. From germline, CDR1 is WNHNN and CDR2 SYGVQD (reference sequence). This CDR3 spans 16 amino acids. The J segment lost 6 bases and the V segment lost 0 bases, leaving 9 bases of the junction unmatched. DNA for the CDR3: TGCGCCAGCAGTGAGTCGTGGGCTAGCGGTCCTGATACGCAGTATTTT. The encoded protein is CASSESWASGPDTQYF.

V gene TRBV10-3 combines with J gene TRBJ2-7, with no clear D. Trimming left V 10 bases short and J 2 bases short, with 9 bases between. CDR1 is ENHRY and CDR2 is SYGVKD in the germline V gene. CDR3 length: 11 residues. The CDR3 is CANGNTYEQYF. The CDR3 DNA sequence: TGTGCCAATGGGAATACCTACGAGCAGTACTTC.

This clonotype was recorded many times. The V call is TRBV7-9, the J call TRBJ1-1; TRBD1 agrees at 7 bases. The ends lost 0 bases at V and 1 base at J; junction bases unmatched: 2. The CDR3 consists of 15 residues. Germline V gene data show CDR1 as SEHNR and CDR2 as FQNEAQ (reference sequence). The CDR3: CASSLAWTGNTEAFF. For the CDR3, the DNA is TGTGCCAGCAGCTTAGCCTGGACAGGGAACACTGAAGCTTTCTTT.

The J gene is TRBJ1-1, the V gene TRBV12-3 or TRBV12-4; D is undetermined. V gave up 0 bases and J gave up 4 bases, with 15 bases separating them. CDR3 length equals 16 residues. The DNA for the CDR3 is TGTGCCAGCAGTTTAGCAGGCAAGCGGCGAATCACTGAAGCTTTCTTT. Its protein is CASSLAGKRRITEAFF.

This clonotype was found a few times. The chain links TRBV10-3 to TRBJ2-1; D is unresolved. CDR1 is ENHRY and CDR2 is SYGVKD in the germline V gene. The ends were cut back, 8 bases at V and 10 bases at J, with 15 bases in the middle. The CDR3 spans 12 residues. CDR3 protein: CAIGSAPQEQFF. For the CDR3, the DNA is TGTGCCATCGGGTCTGCCCCTCAGGAGCAGTTCTTC.

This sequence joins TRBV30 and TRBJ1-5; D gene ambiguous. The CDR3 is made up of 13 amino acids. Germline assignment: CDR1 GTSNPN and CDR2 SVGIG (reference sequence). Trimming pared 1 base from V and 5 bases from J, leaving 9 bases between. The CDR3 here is CAWSANRDQPQHF. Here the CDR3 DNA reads TGTGCCTGGAGTGCGAACCGAGATCAGCCCCAGCATTTT.

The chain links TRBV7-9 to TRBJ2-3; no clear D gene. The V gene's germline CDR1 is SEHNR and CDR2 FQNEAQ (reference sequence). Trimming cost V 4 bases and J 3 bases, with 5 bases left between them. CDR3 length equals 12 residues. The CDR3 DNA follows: TGTGCCAGCAGCTCGTGGACAGATACGCAGTATTTT. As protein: CASSSWTDTQYF.

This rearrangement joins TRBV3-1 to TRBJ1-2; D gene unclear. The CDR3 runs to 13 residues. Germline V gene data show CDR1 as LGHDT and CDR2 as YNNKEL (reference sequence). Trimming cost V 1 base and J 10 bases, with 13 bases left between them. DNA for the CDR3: TGTGCCAGCAGCCAAGGGTTACAGCGATTCTACACCTTC. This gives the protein CASSQGLQRFYTF.

The CDR3 bases are TGTGCCAGCAGCCGCAGAGGGCAGGTAAACTACAATGAGCAGTTCTTC. It translates to CASSRRGQVNYNEQFF. The rearrangement joins TRBV7-9 to TRBJ2-1, with a tentative D call TRBD2 (5 bases). The CDR3 consists of 16 residues. The germline gives CDR1 SEHNR, CDR2 FQNEAQ (reference sequence). V gave up 5 bases and J gave up 3 bases, with 17 bases separating them.